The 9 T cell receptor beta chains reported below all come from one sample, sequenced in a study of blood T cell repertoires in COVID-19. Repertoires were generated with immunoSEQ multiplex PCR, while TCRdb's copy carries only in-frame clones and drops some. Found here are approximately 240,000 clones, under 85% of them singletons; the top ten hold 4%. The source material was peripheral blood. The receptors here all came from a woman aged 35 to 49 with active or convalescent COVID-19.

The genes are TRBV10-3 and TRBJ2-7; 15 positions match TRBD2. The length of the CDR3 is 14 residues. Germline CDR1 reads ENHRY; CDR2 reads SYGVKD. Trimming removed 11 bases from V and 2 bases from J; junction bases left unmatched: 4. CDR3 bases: TGTGCCGCCAGGACTAGCGGGGGGGCCTACGAGCAGTACTTC. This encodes CAARTSGGAYEQYF.

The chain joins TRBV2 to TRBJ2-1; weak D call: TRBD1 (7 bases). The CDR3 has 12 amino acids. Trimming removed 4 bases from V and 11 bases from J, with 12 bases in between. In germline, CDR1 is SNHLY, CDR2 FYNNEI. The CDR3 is CASSVEGAQQFF. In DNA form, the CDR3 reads TGTGCCAGCAGTGTGGAGGGGGCCCAGCAGTTCTTC.

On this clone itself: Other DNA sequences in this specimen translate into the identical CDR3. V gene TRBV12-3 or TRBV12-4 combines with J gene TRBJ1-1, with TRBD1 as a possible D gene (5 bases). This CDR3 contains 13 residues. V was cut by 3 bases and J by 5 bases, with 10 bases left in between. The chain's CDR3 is CASSFRRGTEAFF. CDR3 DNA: TGTGCCAGCAGTTTTCGTCGGGGGACTGAAGCTTTCTTT.

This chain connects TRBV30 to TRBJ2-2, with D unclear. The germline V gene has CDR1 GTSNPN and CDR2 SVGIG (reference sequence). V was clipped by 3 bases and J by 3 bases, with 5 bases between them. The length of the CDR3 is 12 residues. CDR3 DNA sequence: TGTGCCTGGAGATTCTACACCGGGGAGCTGTTTTTT. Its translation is CAWRFYTGELFF.

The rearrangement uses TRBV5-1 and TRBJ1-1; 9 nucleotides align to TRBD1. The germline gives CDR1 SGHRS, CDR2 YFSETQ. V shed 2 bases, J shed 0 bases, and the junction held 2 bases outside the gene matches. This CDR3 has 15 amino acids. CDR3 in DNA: TGCGCCAGCAGCTTACAGGGGGCGCTGAACACTGAAGCTTTCTTT. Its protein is CASSLQGALNTEAFF.

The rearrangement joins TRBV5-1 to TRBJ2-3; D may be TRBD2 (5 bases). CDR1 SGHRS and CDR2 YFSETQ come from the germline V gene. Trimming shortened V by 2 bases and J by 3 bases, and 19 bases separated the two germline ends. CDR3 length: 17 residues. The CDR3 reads CASSLGPLYGETDTQYF. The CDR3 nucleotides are TGCGCCAGCAGCTTAGGGCCCCTATACGGGGAGACAGATACGCAGTATTTT.

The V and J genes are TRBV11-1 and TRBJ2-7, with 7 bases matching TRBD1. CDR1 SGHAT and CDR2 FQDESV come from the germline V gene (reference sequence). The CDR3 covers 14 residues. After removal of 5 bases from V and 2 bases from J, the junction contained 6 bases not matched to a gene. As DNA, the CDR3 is TGTGCCAGCAGCGACCAGGACAGGACCTACGAGCAGTACGTC. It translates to CASSDQDRTYEQYV.

Written as DNA, the CDR3 is TGTGCCAGCAGCGAGGGCTGGTATGAAAAACTGTTTTTT. It yields the protein CASSEGWYEKLFF. This sequence joins TRBV28 and TRBJ1-4; no definite D call. Germline CDR1 and CDR2: MDHEN and SYDVKM. Trimming shortened V by 6 bases and J by 6 bases, and 11 bases separated the two germline ends. The CDR3 has 13 amino acids.

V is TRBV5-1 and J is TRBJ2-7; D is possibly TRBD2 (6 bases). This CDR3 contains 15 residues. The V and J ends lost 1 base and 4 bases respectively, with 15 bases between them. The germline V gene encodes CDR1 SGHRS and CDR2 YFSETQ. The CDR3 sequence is CASSLKGRNNYEQYV. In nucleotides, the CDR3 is TGCGCCAGCAGCTTGAAGGGGAGGAACAATTACGAGCAGTACGTC.